This paragraph covers one TCR beta chain sequence. What it binds is not known. Sequencing was performed on unsorted PBMC DNA using ten immunoSEQ deep assay plates. In the original processing: Filtering was not the same, since immunoSEQ gave junction-only sequences without quality scores. Here immunoSEQ multiplex PCR was the method, and the copy in TCRdb shows in-frame clones only, minus some. That table supplies the V and J calls and clone size; D and trimming were determined from the DNA. This repertoire shows a few hundred thousand clones, roughly 72% found once; its top ten account for more than 10%. This sample stems from a study of shared clonotypes between healthy human individuals. Study findings and constraints: There were few donors, and this limited the genetic and exposure-history diversity represented. How much donors shared clonotypes was expected to be affected by sequencing depth.

This CDR3 has 15 residues. The junction had 5 bases not matched to a gene; V was cut back by 0 bases and J by 6 bases. The V gene's germline CDR1 is SGHRS and CDR2 YFSETQ. Sequenced material: PBMCs. This chain connects TRBV5-1 to TRBJ2-7, with 11 bases fitting TRBD1. The sequence derives from a woman aged 40 to 50 in good health. Some clones in this sample may be carry-over from other donors' samples. The CDR3 DNA follows: TGCGCCAGCAGCTTGGAGCCGGGACAGGGGGTCGAGCAGTACTTC. Its protein is CASSLEPGQGVEQYF.